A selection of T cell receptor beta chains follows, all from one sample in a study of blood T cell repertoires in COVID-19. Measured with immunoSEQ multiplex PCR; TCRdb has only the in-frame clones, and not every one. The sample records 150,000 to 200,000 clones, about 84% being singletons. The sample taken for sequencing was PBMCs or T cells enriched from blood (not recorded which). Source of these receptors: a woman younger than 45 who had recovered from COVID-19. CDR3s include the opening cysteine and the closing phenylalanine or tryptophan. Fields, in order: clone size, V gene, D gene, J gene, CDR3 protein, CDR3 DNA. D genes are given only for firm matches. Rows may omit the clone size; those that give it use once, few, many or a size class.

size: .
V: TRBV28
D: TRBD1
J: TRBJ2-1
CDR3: CASSPDRDRGYNEQFF
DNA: TGTGCCAGCAGCCCTGACAGGGACCGAGGGTACAATGAGCAGTTCTTC

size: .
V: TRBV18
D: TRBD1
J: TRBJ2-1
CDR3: CASSPGTGGFNEQFF
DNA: TGTGCCAGCTCCCCCGGGACAGGGGGCTTCAATGAGCAGTTCTTC

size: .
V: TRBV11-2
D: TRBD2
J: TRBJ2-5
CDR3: CASSWGTSGTLQETQYF
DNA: TGTGCCAGCAGCTGGGGGACTAGCGGGACACTACAAGAGACCCAGTACTTC

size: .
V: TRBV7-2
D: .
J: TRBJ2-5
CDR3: CASRGQDTYQETQYF
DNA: TGTGCCAGCAGGGGGCAGGACACCTACCAAGAGACCCAGTACTTC

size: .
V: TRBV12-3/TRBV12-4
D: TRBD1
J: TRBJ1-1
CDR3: CAITTQGDTEAFF
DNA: TGTGCCATCACCACCCAGGGGGACACTGAAGCTTTCTTT

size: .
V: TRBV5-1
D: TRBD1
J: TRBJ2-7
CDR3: CASSLAIGTGTYEQYF
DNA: TGCGCCAGCAGCTTGGCGATTGGGACAGGGACCTACGAGCAGTACTTC

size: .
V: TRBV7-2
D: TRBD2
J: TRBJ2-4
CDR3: CASSLARGRAADIQYF
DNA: TGTGCCAGCAGCTTAGCGCGCGGGAGGGCCGCGGACATTCAGTACTTC

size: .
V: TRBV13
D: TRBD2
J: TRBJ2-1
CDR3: CASSPIRRGAADNEQFF
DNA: TGTGCCAGCAGCCCAATTCGGCGGGGGGCGGCGGACAATGAGCAGTTCTTC

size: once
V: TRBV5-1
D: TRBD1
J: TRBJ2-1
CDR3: CASSPGTGSNEQFF
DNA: TGCGCCAGCAGTCCCGGGACAGGGTCCAATGAGCAGTTCTTC

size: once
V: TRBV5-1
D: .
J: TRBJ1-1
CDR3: CASSVEGGDRFF
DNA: TGCGCCAGCAGCGTCGAAGGGGGGGATAGATTCTTT

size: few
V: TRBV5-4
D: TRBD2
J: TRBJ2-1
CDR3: CASSGAGVFNEQFF
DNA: TGTGCCAGCAGCGGAGCGGGAGTATTCAATGAGCAGTTCTTC

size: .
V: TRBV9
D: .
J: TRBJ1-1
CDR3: CASSNGPGGEAFF
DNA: TGTGCCAGCAGCAATGGACCCGGGGGGGAAGCTTTCTTT

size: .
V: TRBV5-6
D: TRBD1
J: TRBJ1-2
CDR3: CASSLAPAGGLYGYTF
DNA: TGTGCCAGCAGCTTGGCGCCGGCAGGGGGACTCTATGGCTACACCTTC

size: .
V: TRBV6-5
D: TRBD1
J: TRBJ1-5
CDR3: CASRTGLGNQPQHF
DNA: TGTGCCAGCAGGACAGGGTTGGGCAATCAGCCCCAGCATTTT

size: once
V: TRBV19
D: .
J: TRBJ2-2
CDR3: CASTLRTVPGELFF
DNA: TGTGCCAGTACCTTGAGGACAGTCCCCGGGGAGCTGTTTTTT

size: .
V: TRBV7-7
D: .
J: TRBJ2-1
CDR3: CASSLSRDRNEQFF
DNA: TGTGCCAGCAGCTTAAGTCGGGATCGAAATGAGCAGTTCTTC

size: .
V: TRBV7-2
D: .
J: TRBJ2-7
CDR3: CASSFPIGLATHEQYF
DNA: TGTGCCAGCAGCTTCCCTATCGGGCTAGCAACCCACGAGCAGTACTTC

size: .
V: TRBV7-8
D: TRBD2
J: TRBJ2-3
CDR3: CASSLAGVAGKSTDTQYF
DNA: TGTGCCAGCAGCTTAGCGGGGGTAGCGGGAAAATCCACAGATACGCAGTATTTT

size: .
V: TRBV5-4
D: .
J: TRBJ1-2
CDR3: CASSQVQIQGIYGYTF
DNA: TGTGCCAGCAGCCAGGTCCAGATACAGGGAATCTATGGCTACACCTTC

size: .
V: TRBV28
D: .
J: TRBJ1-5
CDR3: CASSFRQRNQPQHF
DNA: TGTGCCAGCAGTTTCAGACAGCGAAATCAGCCCCAGCATTTT

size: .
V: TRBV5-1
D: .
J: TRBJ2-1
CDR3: CASSLDGVGLRGQFF
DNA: TGCGCCAGCAGCTTGGACGGGGTTGGGTTGCGCGGGCAGTTCTTC

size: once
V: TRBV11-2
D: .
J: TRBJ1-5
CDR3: CASRPEHRDNQPQHF
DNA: TGTGCCAGCAGACCCGAACACAGGGACAATCAGCCCCAGCATTTT

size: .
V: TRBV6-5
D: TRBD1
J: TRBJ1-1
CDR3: CASRGGGTGKAFF
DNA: TGTGCCAGCAGGGGAGGTGGGACAGGGAAAGCTTTCTTT

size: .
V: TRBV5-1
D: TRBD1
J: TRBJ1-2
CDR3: CASSLGGQVVNGYTF
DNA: TGCGCCAGCAGCTTGGGGGGACAGGTCGTTAACGGCTACACCTTC

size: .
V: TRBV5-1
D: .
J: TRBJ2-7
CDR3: CASSWGTGTPYYEQYF
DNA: TGCGCCAGCAGCTGGGGAACAGGGACCCCTTACTACGAGCAGTACTTC

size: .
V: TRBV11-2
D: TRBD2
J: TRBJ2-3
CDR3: CASSGLAARTDTQYF
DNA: TGTGCCAGCTCCGGACTAGCGGCGCGCACAGATACGCAGTATTTT

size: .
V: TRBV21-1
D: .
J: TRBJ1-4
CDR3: CASSKDGTGAPNEKLFF
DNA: TGTGCCAGCAGCAAAGACGGCACAGGAGCTCCCAATGAAAAACTGTTTTTT

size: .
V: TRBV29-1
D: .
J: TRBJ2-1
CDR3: CSVERQDSYNEQFF
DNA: TGCAGCGTTGAACGACAGGACTCCTACAATGAGCAGTTCTTC

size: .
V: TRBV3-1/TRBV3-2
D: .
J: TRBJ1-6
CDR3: CASRGGPNNSPLHF
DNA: TGTGCCAGCAGGGGGGGGCCCAATAATTCACCCCTCCACTTT

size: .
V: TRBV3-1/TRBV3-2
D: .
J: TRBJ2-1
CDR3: CASSFWASEGNEQFF
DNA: TGTGCCAGCTCCTTCTGGGCTAGTGAGGGCAATGAGCAGTTCTTC

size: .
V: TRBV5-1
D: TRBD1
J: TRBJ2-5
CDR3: CASSLLTGIRETQYF
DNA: TGCGCCAGCAGCTTACTGACAGGGATACGAGAGACCCAGTACTTC

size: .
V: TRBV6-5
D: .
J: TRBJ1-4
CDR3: CASTPGSTVNEKLFF
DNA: TGTGCCAGCACCCCCGGTTCTACAGTTAATGAAAAACTGTTTTTT

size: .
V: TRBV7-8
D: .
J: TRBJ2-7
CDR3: CASSPGSNYEQYF
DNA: TGTGCCAGCAGCCCCGGGTCCAACTACGAGCAGTACTTC

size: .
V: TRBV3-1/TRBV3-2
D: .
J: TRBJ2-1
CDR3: CASSQGKAASTYNEQFF
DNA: TGTGCCAGCAGCCAAGGCAAGGCGGCGAGTACCTACAATGAGCAGTTCTTC

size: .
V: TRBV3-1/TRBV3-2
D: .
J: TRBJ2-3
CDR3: CASSPGTSTDTQYF
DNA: TGTGCCAGCAGCCCCGGGACTAGCACAGATACGCAGTATTTT

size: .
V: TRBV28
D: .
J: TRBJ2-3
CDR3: CASSLYRAGPGTDTQYF
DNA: TGTGCCAGCAGTTTATATAGGGCGGGGCCCGGCACAGATACGCAGTATTTT

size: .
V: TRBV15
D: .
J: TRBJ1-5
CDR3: CATSRAGQSNQPQHF
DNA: TGTGCCACCAGCAGAGCTGGACAGAGCAATCAGCCCCAGCATTTT

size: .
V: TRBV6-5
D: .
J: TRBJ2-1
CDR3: CASSYSPGGGNEQFF
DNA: TGTGCCAGCAGTTACTCTCCCGGGGGAGGCAATGAGCAGTTCTTC

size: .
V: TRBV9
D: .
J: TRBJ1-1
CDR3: CASSVGGGSTEAFF
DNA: TGTGCCAGCAGCGTAGGGGGTGGGAGCACTGAAGCTTTCTTT

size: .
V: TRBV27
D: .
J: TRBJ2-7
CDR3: CASSFSPNEQYF
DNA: TGTGCCAGCAGTTTTTCCCCAAACGAGCAGTACTTC

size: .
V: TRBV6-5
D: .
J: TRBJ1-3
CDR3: CAGRQSGNTIYF
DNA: TGTGCCGGCAGACAGAGCGGAAACACCATATATTTT

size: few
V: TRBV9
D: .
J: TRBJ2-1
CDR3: CASSPTGLASYNEQFF
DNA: TGTGCCAGCAGCCCGACGGGACTGGCATCCTACAATGAGCAGTTCTTC

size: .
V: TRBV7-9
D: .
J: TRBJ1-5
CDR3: CASKMRAAYSNQPQHF
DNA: TGTGCCAGTAAGATGAGGGCAGCTTATAGCAATCAGCCCCAGCATTTT

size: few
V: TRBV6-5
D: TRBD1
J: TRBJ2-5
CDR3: CASSYTPTGEETQYF
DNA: TGTGCCAGCAGTTACACCCCGACAGGGGAAGAGACCCAGTACTTC

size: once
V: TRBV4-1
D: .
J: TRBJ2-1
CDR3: CASSKYSGTGQFF
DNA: TGCGCCAGCAGCAAATATAGCGGTACAGGTCAGTTCTTC

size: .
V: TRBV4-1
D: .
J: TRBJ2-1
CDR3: CASSQGSGEQFF
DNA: TGCGCCAGCAGCCAAGGATCCGGTGAGCAGTTCTTC

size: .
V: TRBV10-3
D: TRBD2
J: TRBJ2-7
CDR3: CAISAASGRGSYEQYF
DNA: TGTGCCATCAGTGCGGCTAGCGGGAGAGGCTCCTACGAGCAGTACTTC